The sequence of this T cell receptor beta chain was determined in a study of blood T cells in healthy people across ages. The authors ran a second PCR of roughly 6 to 12 cycles using a sample-barcoded 5' primer and a J-beta primer mix. TCRdb redid the calling of the 5' RACE reads with MiXCR, one entry per CDR3 protein. The sample carries approximately 1,100,000 distinct CDR3 sequences, around 45% recorded once. CDR1 is MNHEY and CDR2 is SVGEGT in the germline V gene. The V gene end was trimmed by 7 bases and the J gene end by 6 bases; junction bases not matched to a gene: 10. The CDR3 spans 14 residues. This clonotype has more than one count but fewer than ten.

This TCR was recovered from a woman aged 60-75 years in good health. The material sequenced was blood. This rearrangement joins TRBV6-2 or TRBV6-3 to TRBJ2-7, with 9 bases aligning to TRBD2. Written as DNA, the CDR3 is TGTGCCAGCAAAGGTTGGCTAGCGGGAACCGAGCAGTACTTC. It codes for CASKGWLAGTEQYF.